The source of this T cell receptor beta chain is a study of shared clonotypes between healthy human individuals. General study points: Rarefaction curves obtained for sorted subsets showed sequencing incomplete despite large depth. Tissue TCR repertoires likely differ from these blood-only repertoires. A generally larger estimated richness was seen in naive subsets than in memory subsets.

This CDR3 comprises 16 residues. Per the germline V gene, CDR1 is LNHDA and CDR2 is SQIVND (reference sequence). Unmatched junction bases numbered 9, after V lost 4 bases and J lost 2 bases. The assay was immunoSEQ multiplex PCR, and TCRdb's table has in-frame clones only and misses some. The profile shows fewer than 3 million clones, around 92% of them singletons. The donors, healthy adults who were HIV-negative, had experienced no recent acute infections or vaccinations. Details on this clone: Its antigen is not known.

Source material: naive CD4+ T cells from PBMCs. Regarding subset: CD45RA+ positively selected. The TCR originated in a man aged 18 to 30 in good health. Some clones in this sample may be carry-over from other donors' samples. The chain joins TRBV19 to TRBJ2-7; 9 bases agree with TRBD2. The CDR3 nucleotides read TGTGCCAGTAGTAAGGGGCCTAGCGGGACGGCCTACGAGCAGTACTTC. It specifies CASSKGPSGTAYEQYF.